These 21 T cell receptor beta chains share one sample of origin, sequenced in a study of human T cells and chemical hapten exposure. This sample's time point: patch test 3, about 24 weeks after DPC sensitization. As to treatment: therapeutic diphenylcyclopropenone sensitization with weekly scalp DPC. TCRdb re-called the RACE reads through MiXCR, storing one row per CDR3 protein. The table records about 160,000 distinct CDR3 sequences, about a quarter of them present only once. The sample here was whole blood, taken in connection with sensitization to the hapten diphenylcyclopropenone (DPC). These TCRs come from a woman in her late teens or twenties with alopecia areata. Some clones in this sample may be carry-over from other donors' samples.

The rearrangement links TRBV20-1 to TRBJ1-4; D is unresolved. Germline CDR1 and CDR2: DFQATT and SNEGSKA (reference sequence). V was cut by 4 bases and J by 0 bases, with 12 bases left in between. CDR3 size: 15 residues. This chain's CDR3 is CSAIARPPTNEKLFF. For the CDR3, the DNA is TGCAGTGCTATCGCAAGGCCTCCAACTAATGAAAAACTGTTTTTT.

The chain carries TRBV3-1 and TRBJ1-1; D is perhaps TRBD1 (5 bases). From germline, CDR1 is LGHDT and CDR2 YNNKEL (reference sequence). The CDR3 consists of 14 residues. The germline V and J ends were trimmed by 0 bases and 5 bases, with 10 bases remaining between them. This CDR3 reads CASSQDGGRTEAFF. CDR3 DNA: TGTGCCAGCAGCCAAGATGGGGGGAGGACTGAAGCTTTCTTT.

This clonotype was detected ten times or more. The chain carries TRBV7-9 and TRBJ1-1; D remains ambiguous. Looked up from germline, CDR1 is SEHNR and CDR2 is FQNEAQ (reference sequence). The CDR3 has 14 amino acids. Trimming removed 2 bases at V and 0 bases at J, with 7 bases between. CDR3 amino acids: CASSLMWVNTEAFF. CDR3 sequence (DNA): TGTGCCAGCAGCTTAATGTGGGTGAACACTGAAGCTTTCTTT.

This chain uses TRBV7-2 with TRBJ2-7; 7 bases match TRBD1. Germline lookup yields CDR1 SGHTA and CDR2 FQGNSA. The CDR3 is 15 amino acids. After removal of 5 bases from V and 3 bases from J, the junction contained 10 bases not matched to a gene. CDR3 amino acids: CASSHALTGHYEQYF. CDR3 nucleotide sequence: TGTGCCAGCAGCCACGCCTTGACAGGGCACTACGAGCAGTACTTC.

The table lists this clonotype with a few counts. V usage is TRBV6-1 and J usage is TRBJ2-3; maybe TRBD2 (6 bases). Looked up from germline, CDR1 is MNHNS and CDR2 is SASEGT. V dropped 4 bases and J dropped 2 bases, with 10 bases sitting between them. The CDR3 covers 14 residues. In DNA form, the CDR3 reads TGTGCCAGCAGTGTAGGCGGGGACACAGATACGCAGTATTTT. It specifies CASSVGGDTDTQYF.

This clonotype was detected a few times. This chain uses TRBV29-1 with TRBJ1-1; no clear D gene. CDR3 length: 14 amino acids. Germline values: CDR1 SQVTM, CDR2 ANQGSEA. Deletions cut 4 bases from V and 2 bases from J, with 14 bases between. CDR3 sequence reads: CSVGDLYVNTEAFF. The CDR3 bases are TGCAGCGTTGGCGACCTCTACGTAAACACTGAAGCTTTCTTT.

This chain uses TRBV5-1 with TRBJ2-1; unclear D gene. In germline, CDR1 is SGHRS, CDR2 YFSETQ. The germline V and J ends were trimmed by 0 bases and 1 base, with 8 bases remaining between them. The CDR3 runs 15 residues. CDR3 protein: CASSLAPRSYNEQFF. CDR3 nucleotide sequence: TGCGCCAGCAGCTTGGCTCCCCGATCCTACAATGAGCAGTTCTTC.

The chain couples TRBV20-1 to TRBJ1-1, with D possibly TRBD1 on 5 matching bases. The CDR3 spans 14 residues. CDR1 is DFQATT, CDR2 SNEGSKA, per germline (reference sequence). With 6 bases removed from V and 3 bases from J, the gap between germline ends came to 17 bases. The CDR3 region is CSAGRAPGDTEAFF. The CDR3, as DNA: TGCAGTGCGGGGAGGGCGCCGGGGGACACTGAAGCTTTCTTT.

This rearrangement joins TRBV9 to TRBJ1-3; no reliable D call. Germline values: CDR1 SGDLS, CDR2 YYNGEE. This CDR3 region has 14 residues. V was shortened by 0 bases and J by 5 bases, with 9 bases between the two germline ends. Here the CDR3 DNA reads TGTGCCAGCAGCGTAGACGACTTGAGAAACACCATATATTTT. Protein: CASSVDDLRNTIYF.

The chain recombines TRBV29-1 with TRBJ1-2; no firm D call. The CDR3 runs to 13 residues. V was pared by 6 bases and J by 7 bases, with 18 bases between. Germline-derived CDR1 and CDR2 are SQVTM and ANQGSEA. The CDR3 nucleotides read TGCAGCGTCGCCGGCGAGGGCAGCCGTGGCTACACCTTC. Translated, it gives CSVAGEGSRGYTF.

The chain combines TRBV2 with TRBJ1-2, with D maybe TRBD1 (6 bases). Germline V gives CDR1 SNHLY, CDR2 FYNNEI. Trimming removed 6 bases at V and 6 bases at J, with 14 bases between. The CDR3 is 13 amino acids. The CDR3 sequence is CASSVGHYDGYTF. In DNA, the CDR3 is TGTGCCAGCAGCGTGGGACATTACGATGGCTACACCTTC.

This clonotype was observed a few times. Written as DNA, the CDR3 is TGTGCCAGCAGTTCTAGGACTGCTTCGAACACTGAAGCTTTCTTT. It is translated as CASSSRTASNTEAFF. This chain connects TRBV11-1 to TRBJ1-1; no reliable D call. The germline gives CDR1 SGHAT, CDR2 FQDESV (reference sequence). Trimming removed 6 bases from V and 1 base from J, with 15 bases in between. This CDR3 comprises 15 residues.

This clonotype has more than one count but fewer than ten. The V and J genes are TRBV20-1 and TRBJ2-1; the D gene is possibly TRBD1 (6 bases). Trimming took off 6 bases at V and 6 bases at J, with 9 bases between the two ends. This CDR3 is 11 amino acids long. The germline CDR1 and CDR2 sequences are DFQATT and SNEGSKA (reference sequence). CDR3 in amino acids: CSAGHFNEQFF. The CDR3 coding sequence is TGCAGTGCGGGACACTTCAATGAGCAGTTCTTC.

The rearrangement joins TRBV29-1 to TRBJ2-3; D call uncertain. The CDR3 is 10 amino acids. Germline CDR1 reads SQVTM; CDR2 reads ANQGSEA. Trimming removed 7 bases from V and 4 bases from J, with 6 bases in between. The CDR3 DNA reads TGCAGCGCTCAGTCAGATACGCAGTATTTT. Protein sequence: CSAQSDTQYF.

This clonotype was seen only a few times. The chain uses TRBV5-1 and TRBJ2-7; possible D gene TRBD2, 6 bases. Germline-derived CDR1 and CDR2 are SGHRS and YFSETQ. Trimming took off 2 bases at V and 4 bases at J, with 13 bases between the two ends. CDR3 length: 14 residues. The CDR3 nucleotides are TGCGCCAGCAGCTTAGGAGGGGTTCTGTACGAGCAGTACTTC. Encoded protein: CASSLGGVLYEQYF. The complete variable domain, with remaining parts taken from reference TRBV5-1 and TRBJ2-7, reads KAGVTQTPRYLIKTRGQQVTLSCSPISGHRSVSWYQQTPGQGLQFLFEYFSETQRNKGNFPGRFSGRQFSNSRSEMNVSTLELGDSALYLCASSLGGVLYEQYFGPGTRLTVT.

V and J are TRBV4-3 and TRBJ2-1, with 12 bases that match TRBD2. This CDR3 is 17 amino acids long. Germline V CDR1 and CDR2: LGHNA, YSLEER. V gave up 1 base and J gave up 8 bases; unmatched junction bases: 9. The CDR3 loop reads CASSQGPGLAGADEQFF. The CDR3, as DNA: TGCGCCAGCAGCCAAGGCCCGGGACTAGCGGGTGCTGATGAGCAGTTCTTC.

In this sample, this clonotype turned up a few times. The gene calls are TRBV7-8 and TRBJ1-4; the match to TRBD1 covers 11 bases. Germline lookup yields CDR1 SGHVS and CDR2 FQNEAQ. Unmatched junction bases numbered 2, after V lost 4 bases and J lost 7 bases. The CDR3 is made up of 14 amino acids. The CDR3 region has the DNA TGTGCCAGCAGCTGGGACAGGGGGGGTGAAAAACTGTTTTTT. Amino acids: CASSWDRGGEKLFF. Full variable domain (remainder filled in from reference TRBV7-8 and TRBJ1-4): GAGVSQSPRYKVAKRGQDVALRCDPISGHVSLFWYQQALGQGPEFLTYFQNEAQLDKSGLPSDRFFAERPEGSVSTLKIQRTQQEDSAVYLCASSWDRGGEKLFFGSGTQLSVL.

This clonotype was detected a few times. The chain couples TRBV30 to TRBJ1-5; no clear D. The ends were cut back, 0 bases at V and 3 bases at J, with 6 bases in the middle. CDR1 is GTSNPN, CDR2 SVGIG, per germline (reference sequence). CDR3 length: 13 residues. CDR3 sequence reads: CAWSVDNNQPQHF. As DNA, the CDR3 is TGTGCCTGGAGTGTTGACAACAATCAGCCCCAGCATTTT.

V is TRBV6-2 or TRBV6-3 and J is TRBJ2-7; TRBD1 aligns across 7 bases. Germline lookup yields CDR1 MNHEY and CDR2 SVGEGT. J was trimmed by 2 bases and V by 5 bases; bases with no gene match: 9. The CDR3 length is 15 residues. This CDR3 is CASSPRQGKAYEQYF. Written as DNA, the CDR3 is TGTGCCAGCAGTCCACGACAGGGTAAAGCCTACGAGCAGTACTTC.

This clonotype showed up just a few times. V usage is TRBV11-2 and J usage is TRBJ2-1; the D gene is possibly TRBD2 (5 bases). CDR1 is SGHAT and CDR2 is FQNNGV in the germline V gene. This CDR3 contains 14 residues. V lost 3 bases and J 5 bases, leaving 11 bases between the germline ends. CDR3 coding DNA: TGTGCCAGCAGCTTGGCGCTAGCCCACAATGAGCAGTTCTTC. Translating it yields CASSLALAHNEQFF.

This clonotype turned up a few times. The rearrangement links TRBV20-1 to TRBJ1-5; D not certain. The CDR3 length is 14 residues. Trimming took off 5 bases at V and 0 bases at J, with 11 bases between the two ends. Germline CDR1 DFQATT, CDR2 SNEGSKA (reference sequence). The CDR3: CSAYQPYSNQPQHF. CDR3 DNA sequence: TGCAGTGCTTACCAGCCATATAGCAATCAGCCCCAGCATTTT.